This T cell receptor beta chain was retrieved from a study of blood T cell repertoires in COVID-19. V lost 3 bases to trimming and J lost 4 bases, with 17 bases between them. The CDR3 totals 16 residues. Authors' data handling: By means of reference gene primer amplification, nucleated cell counts were estimated. Here immunoSEQ multiplex PCR was the method, and the copy in TCRdb shows in-frame clones only, minus some. V and J calls and clone size are copied from that table; D and trimming were computed from the DNA. The profile covers around 210,000 clones, with around four fifths appearing a single time and under 0.95% taken by the ten largest.

The sequence derives from a man in his 60s with COVID-19, enrolled during active disease. Sequencing was done on a sample of peripheral blood. The chain employs TRBV23-1 and TRBJ2-3; D ambiguous. TRBV23-1 is an open reading frame whose function is uncertain. The CDR3, as DNA: TGCGCCAGCAGTCACGGGTTCTCGCCAAAGGCAGATACGCAGTATTTT. Translation: CASSHGFSPKADTQYF.